The rows below give T cell receptor beta chains drawn from one sample of a study of cytomegalovirus exposure and HLA in healthy donors. Method: immunoSEQ multiplex PCR; TCRdb's copy keeps in-frame clones and lacks some. The table records approximately 170,000 clones, roughly 72% of them present only once. The sequencing sample was made of PBMCs. Receptors were obtained from a man between 40 and 49 years old in good health and CMV-seronegative. Each CDR3 is given with its conserved first and last residue. The order of the fields is J gene, V gene, D gene, CDR3 protein, CDR3 DNA. D genes are given only for firm matches.

>TRBJ2-3|TRBV18|-
CASSPWRDTQYF
TGTGCCAGCTCACCCTGGAGAGATACGCAGTATTTT
>TRBJ2-7|TRBV5-1|-
CASSLTGVYEQYF
TGCGCCAGCAGCCTGACGGGAGTGTACGAGCAGTACTTC
>TRBJ1-6|TRBV19|TRBD1
CASRHGTGGSPLHF
TGTGCCAGTAGGCACGGGACAGGGGGATCACCCCTCCACTTT
>TRBJ1-5|TRBV7-9|-
CASSLWGLGNQPQHF
TGTGCCAGCAGCTTATGGGGGCTTGGGAATCAGCCCCAGCATTTT
>TRBJ2-2|TRBV19|TRBD1
CASSNQGVGGELFF
TGTGCCAGTAGTAACCAGGGGGTAGGCGGGGAGCTGTTTTTT
>TRBJ1-1|TRBV19|TRBD1
CASSPGQGITEAFF
TGTGCCAGTAGCCCGGGACAGGGAATCACTGAAGCTTTCTTT
>TRBJ2-7|TRBV28|TRBD2
CASRGLAIEQYF
TGTGCCAGCAGAGGACTAGCGATCGAGCAGTACTTC
>TRBJ1-1|TRBV15|-
CATSRVRGKHTEAFF
TGTGCCACCAGCAGAGTTCGGGGGAAGCACACTGAAGCTTTCTTT
>TRBJ1-5|TRBV19|TRBD1
CASSIILSGQGINQPQHF
TGTGCCAGTAGTATAATCTTATCGGGACAGGGGATCAATCAGCCCCAGCATTTT
>TRBJ2-1|TRBV7-2|-
CASSSGLIYNEQFF
TGTGCCAGCAGCTCCGGACTTATCTACAATGAGCAGTTCTTC
>TRBJ2-1|TRBV29-1|-
CSVEPPPNEQFF
TGCAGCGTTGAACCCCCTCCCAATGAGCAGTTCTTC
>TRBJ2-5|TRBV5-1|-
CASSWEATQYF
TGCGCCAGCAGCTGGGAGGCGACCCAGTACTTC
>TRBJ1-3|TRBV5-6|TRBD1
CASSSDRGLGNTIYF
TGTGCCAGCAGCTCGGACAGGGGGCTCGGAAACACCATATATTTT
>TRBJ2-7|TRBV5-1|TRBD1
CASSSDRNTYEQYF
TGCGCCAGCAGCTCGGACAGGAACACCTACGAGCAGTACTTC
>TRBJ2-6|TRBV28|-
CASSSRTEFSSGANVLTF
TGTGCCAGCAGTTCCCGGACAGAGTTCTCTTCTGGGGCCAACGTCCTGACTTTC
>TRBJ1-1|TRBV6-6|-
CASSQTEDTEAFF
TGTGCCAGCAGTCAGACAGAAGATACTGAAGCTTTCTTT
>TRBJ1-5|TRBV6-1|TRBD1
CASSESRGSQPQHF
TGTGCCAGCAGTGAGTCCAGGGGGAGTCAGCCCCAGCATTTT
>TRBJ1-2|TRBV6-1|TRBD1
CASRIDRVFGYGYTF
TGTGCCAGCAGGATCGACAGGGTATTTGGTTATGGCTACACCTTC
>TRBJ2-5|TRBV28|-
CASSSNRETQYF
TGTGCCAGCAGTTCTAACAGGGAGACCCAGTACTTC
>TRBJ1-3|TRBV7-8|-
CASAGGPGNTIYF
TGTGCCAGCGCCGGAGGGCCTGGAAACACCATATATTTT
>TRBJ2-5|TRBV7-9|-
CASPGGETQYF
TGTGCCAGCCCAGGGGGGGAGACCCAGTACTTC
>TRBJ2-7|TRBV28|-
CASSLGRDAYQDEQYF
TGTGCCAGCAGCCTTGGGCGGGACGCCTACCAGGACGAGCAGTACTTC